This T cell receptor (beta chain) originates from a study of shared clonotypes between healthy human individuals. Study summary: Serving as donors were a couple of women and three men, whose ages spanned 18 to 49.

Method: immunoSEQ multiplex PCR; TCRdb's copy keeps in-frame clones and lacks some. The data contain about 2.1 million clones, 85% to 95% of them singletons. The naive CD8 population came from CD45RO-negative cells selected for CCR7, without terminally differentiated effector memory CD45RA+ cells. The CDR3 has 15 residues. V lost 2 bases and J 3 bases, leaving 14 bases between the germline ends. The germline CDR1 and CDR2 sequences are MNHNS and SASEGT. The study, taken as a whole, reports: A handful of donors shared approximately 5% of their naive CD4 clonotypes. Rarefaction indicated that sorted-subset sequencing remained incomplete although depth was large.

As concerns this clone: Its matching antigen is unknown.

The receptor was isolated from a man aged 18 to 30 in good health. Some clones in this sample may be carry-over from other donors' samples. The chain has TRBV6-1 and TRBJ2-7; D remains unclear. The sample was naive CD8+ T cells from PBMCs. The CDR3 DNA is TGTGCCAGCAGTGAACTCTCGCGTCCGGGCTACGAGCAGTACTTC. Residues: CASSELSRPGYEQYF.